This record covers a single T cell receptor (beta chain). In the study's own analysis: Cell counts per sample came from amplifying reference gene primers. Using immunoSEQ multiplex PCR, the repertoire was profiled, and TCRdb retains in-frame clones only, with some absent. V, J and clone size are taken as reported in that table, and D and trimming were inferred from the DNA itself. The sample records about 67,000 clones, roughly 90% being singletons. The data originate from a study of blood T cell repertoires in COVID-19. Across the whole study: Acute and convalescent COVID-19 samples came from the United States, Italy and Spain.

Germline CDR1 reads LGHDT; CDR2 reads YNNKEL (reference sequence). V trimming: 1 base; J trimming: 5 bases; junction bases outside the gene matches: 3. The CDR3 sequence is 16 residues long. The rearrangement links TRBV3-1 (or the pseudogene TRBV3-2) to TRBJ2-2; 11 nucleotides agree with TRBD2. The source material was peripheral blood. This clonotype was sampled from a woman aged 55 to 70 with acute or convalescent COVID-19. CDR3 sequence (DNA): TGTGCCAGCAGCCAAGGACTAGCGGGGTTGACCGGGGAGCTGTTTTTT. The encoded protein is CASSQGLAGLTGELFF.